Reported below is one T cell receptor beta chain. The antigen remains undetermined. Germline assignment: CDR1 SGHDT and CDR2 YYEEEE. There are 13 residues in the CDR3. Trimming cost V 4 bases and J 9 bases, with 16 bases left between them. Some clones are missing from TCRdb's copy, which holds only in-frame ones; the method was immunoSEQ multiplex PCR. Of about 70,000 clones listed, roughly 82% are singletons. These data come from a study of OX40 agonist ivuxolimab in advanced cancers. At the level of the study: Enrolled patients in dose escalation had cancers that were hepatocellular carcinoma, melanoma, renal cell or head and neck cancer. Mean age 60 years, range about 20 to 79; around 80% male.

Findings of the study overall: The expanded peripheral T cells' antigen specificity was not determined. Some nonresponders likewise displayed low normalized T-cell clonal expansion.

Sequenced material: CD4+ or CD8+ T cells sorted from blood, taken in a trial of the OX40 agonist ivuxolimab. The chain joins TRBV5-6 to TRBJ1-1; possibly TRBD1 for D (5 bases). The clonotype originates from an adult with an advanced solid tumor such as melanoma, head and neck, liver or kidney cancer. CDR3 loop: CASSRTLDSKAFF. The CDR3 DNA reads TGTGCCAGCAGCCGGACATTGGATAGTAAAGCTTTCTTT.